The 28 T cell receptor beta chains reported below all come from one sample, sequenced in a study of glioma-infiltrating T cells after dendritic cell vaccination. Assay used: immunoSEQ multiplex PCR; TCRdb lists only in-frame clones, some missing. Altogether under 35,000 clones are present, approximately 90% being singletons, with the ten largest covering 2.2%. The input for sequencing was blood, taken before dendritic cell vaccination. These TCRs come from a human donor with glioblastoma.

The chain recombines TRBV4-1 with TRBJ2-1, with D unclear. CDR1 is MGHRA, CDR2 YSYEKL, per germline. This CDR3 comprises 14 residues. The V end was cut by 1 base, the J end by 6 bases, with 10 bases between. Here the CDR3 reads CASSQGHSPNEQFF. For the CDR3, the DNA is TGCGCCAGCAGCCAAGGACACAGCCCCAATGAGCAGTTCTTC.

V and J are TRBV9 and TRBJ1-2, with 9 positions matching TRBD1. V trimming: 3 bases; J trimming: 8 bases; junction bases outside the gene matches: 11. Germline CDR1 reads SGDLS; CDR2 reads YYNGEE. The CDR3 extends over 15 amino acids. The CDR3 coding sequence is TGTGCCAGCAGCGCACAAGAACAGGGGGCGTCCGGCTACACCTTC. This sequence encodes CASSAQEQGASGYTF. The full variable domain, rest sourced from reference TRBV9 and TRBJ1-2, is DSGVTQTPKHLITATGQRVTLRCSPRSGDLSVYWYQQSLDQGLQFLIQYYNGEERAKGNILERFSAQQFPDLHSELNLSSLELGDSALYFCASSAQEQGASGYTFGSGTRLTVV.

V and J are TRBV4-1 and TRBJ2-5, with 16 bases lining up with TRBD2. The CDR3 totals 18 residues. The V gene end was trimmed by 3 bases and the J gene end by 5 bases; junction bases not matched to a gene: 9. The V gene's germline CDR1 is MGHRA and CDR2 YSYEKL. The CDR3 sequence: CASSQSGTSGGAGETQYF. The CDR3 DNA reads as TGCGCCAGCAGCCAGTCCGGGACTAGCGGGGGGGCAGGGGAGACCCAGTACTTC.

This clone was picked up one time. The V gene is TRBV13, the J gene TRBJ2-3, with D tentatively TRBD2 (6 bases). The germline V and J ends were trimmed by 8 bases and 3 bases, with 12 bases remaining between them. This CDR3 has 13 amino acids. The germline V gene has CDR1 PRHDT and CDR2 FYEKMQ (reference sequence). The CDR3 nucleotides are TGTGCCAGCGGGGACTTCCTTACAGATACGCAGTATTTT. Its translation: CASGDFLTDTQYF.

The CDR3 bases are TGTGCCAGCAGACCGGACAGTCATAGCAATCAGCCCCAGCATTTT. This codes for CASRPDSHSNQPQHF. The chain recombines TRBV11-3 with TRBJ1-5; a weak D match, TRBD1 (6 bases). CDR1 and CDR2 (germline): SGHNT, YENEEA. This CDR3 has 15 residues. Trimming cost V 6 bases and J 0 bases, with 12 bases left between them.

The chain uses TRBV5-1 and TRBJ2-3; the D gene is possibly TRBD1 (6 bases). V gave up 7 bases and J gave up 6 bases, with 12 bases separating them. The germline gives CDR1 SGHRS, CDR2 YFSETQ. CDR3 length: 12 residues. CDR3 in amino acids: CASRPRGDTQYF. The CDR3 nucleotides read TGCGCCAGCCGACCTAGGGGGGATACGCAGTATTTT.

The chain employs TRBV18 and TRBJ2-5, with D perhaps matching TRBD2 (6 bases). Germline CDR1 reads KGHSH; CDR2 reads LQKENI. CDR3 length equals 15 residues. V lost 4 bases, J lost 5 bases, and 17 bases lay in between. The CDR3 reads CASSLTSTFGETQYF. The CDR3 bases are TGTGCCAGCTCACTTACTAGCACGTTTGGGGAGACCCAGTACTTC. Full variable domain (outside the CDR3, taken from reference TRBV18 and TRBJ2-5): NAGVMQNPRHLVRRRGQEARLRCSPMKGHSHVYWYRQLPEEGLKFMVYLQKENIIDESGMPKERFSAEFPKEGPSILRIQQVVRGDSAAYFCASSLTSTFGETQYFGPGTRLLVL.

V and J are TRBV6-5 and TRBJ1-6; D possibly corresponds to TRBD1 (5 bases). This CDR3 region has 14 residues. V shed 4 bases and J shed 9 bases, with 13 bases lying between them. The V gene's germline CDR1 is MNHEY and CDR2 SVGAGI. For the CDR3, the DNA is TGTGCCAGCAGTTTCCCAAGGGGCGGTTCACCCCTCCACTTT. It encodes CASSFPRGGSPLHF.

This clone was picked up a small number of times. J is TRBJ2-1 and V is TRBV7-8; 10 positions match TRBD2. CDR3 length: 15 amino acids. J gave up 4 bases and V 4 bases, and 4 bases lay outside the gene matches. Germline V gene data show CDR1 as SGHVS and CDR2 as FQNEAQ. CDR3: CASSSLAGIYNEQFF. In DNA form, the CDR3 reads TGTGCCAGCAGCTCACTAGCGGGGATTTACAATGAGCAGTTCTTC.

V is TRBV19 and J is TRBJ1-4; the D gene is possibly TRBD1 (5 bases). Looked up from germline, CDR1 is LNHDA and CDR2 is SQIVND (reference sequence). Between the trimmed V and J ends, which lost 5 bases and 4 bases, there was a span of 14 bases. This CDR3 has 15 residues. In DNA, the CDR3 is TGTGCCAGTAGTCTCTTTCGGGGGAATAATGAAAAACTGTTTTTT. Translating it yields CASSLFRGNNEKLFF.

This clone appeared once. This chain links TRBV2 with TRBJ1-5; tentatively, D is TRBD1 (6 bases). This CDR3 has 13 amino acids. Per germline, CDR1 SNHLY and CDR2 FYNNEI. Trimming shortened V by 5 bases and J by 4 bases, and 9 bases separated the two germline ends. CDR3 coding DNA: TGTGCCAGCAGTTTTCAGGGGAATCAGCCCCAGCATTTT. This sequence encodes CASSFQGNQPQHF.

The genes are TRBV5-1 and TRBJ2-1; no clear D gene. Deletions cut 6 bases from V and 9 bases from J, with 16 bases between. This CDR3 has 13 residues. Germline values: CDR1 SGHRS, CDR2 YFSETQ. CDR3 region: CASTRGELFEQFF. In nucleotides, the CDR3 is TGCGCCAGCACCCGAGGCGAGTTATTTGAGCAGTTCTTC.

This rearrangement joins TRBV30 to TRBJ1-2; 10 nucleotides line up with TRBD1. This CDR3 contains 13 residues. Germline loops: CDR1 GTSNPN, CDR2 SVGIG (reference sequence). The trim removed 4 bases at V and 9 bases at J, leaving 8 bases unmatched. In DNA form, the CDR3 reads TGTGCCTGGACTCTACCGGGACAGGGGCGCTACACCTTC. Translating gives CAWTLPGQGRYTF.

The chain is built from TRBV14 and TRBJ2-3, with D possibly matching TRBD1 (6 bases). The CDR3 runs to 17 residues. The germline V gene has CDR1 SGHDN and CDR2 FVKESK. V was cut by 4 bases and J by 2 bases, with 19 bases left in between. The chain's CDR3 is CASSRLGAGDFTDTQYF. The CDR3 region has the DNA TGTGCCAGCAGCCGGCTGGGGGCAGGAGACTTCACAGATACGCAGTATTTT.

By its share, this clone is large. The V and J genes are TRBV27 and TRBJ1-5; D is uncertain. Germline V gene sequence: CDR1 MNHEY, CDR2 SMNVEV (reference sequence). CDR3 size: 16 residues. V lost 6 bases and J 0 bases, leaving 15 bases between the germline ends. The CDR3 bases are TGTGCCAGCAGGGTTTCGGGGTTGCTTAGCAATCAGCCCCAGCATTTT. Its protein is CASRVSGLLSNQPQHF.

The CDR3 region is CASSPSGSWDTEAFF. As DNA, the CDR3 is TGTGCCAGCTCACCTTCGGGGAGTTGGGACACTGAAGCTTTCTTT. This rearrangement joins TRBV18 to TRBJ1-1, with no clear D. Germline V gene sequence: CDR1 KGHSH, CDR2 LQKENI. CDR3 length equals 15 residues. V was trimmed by 3 bases and J by 3 bases, leaving 14 bases between them.

The chain carries TRBV7-9 and TRBJ2-5; D is perhaps TRBD1 (6 bases). Judging by the DNA end, TRBJ2-7 fits better; the J call may be wrong. The length of the CDR3 is 14 residues. Per the germline V gene, CDR1 is SEHNR and CDR2 is FQNEAQ (reference sequence). CDR3 loop: CASSSTGSSYEQYF. The CDR3 nucleotides are TGTGCCAGCAGCTCGACAGGTTCCTCCTACGAGCAGTACTTC.

The chain combines TRBV18 with TRBJ1-1, with D perhaps matching TRBD1 (6 bases). V lost 8 bases and J lost 1, with 11 bases in between. Germline CDR1 and CDR2: KGHSH and LQKENI. The CDR3 has 13 residues. CDR3 DNA sequence: TGTGCCAGCCGCCCGGGACAGAACACTGAAGCTTTCTTT. This gives the protein CASRPGQNTEAFF.

As regards this clone: An end of the junction differs from the germline gene, which may be a read error. The rearrangement links TRBV7-2 to TRBJ2-7; D perhaps matches TRBD2 (7 bases). The CDR3 has 13 amino acids. Germline V lookup: CDR1 SGHTA, CDR2 FQGNSA. The CDR3 nucleotides are TGTACCAGCAGCTTAGACAGGGACTACGATCAGTACTTC. Its protein is CTSSLDRDYDQYF.

The V gene is TRBV11-2, the J gene TRBJ2-5, with D tentatively TRBD2 (5 bases). V dropped 5 bases and J dropped 4 bases, with 17 bases sitting between them. CDR3 length: 15 amino acids. Germline loops: CDR1 SGHAT, CDR2 FQNNGV. The CDR3 bases are TGTGCCAGCAGCCCCGGACCATATGGAGGAGAGACCCAGTACTTC. This encodes CASSPGPYGGETQYF.

The rearrangement joins TRBV7-2 to TRBJ2-7, with 9 bases lining up with TRBD2. CDR3 size: 16 residues. Germline CDR1 and CDR2: SGHTA and FQGNSA. V gave up 4 bases and J gave up 3 bases; unmatched junction bases: 10. DNA of the CDR3: TGTGCCAGCAGCTACGGCCCTCCAGCGGGGGGCTACGAGCAGTACTTC. Amino acids: CASSYGPPAGGYEQYF.

V is TRBV9 and J is TRBJ1-5; weak D call: TRBD1 (5 bases). This CDR3 is built from 16 residues. CDR1 SGDLS and CDR2 YYNGEE come from the germline V gene. V lost 0 bases, J lost 1 base, and 11 bases lay in between. The CDR3 is CASSVGRGGSNQPQHF. CDR3 in DNA: TGTGCCAGCAGCGTAGGGAGGGGCGGAAGCAATCAGCCCCAGCATTTT. The entire variable domain, with the rest obtained from reference TRBV9 and TRBJ1-5, is as follows: DSGVTQTPKHLITATGQRVTLRCSPRSGDLSVYWYQQSLDQGLQFLIQYYNGEERAKGNILERFSAQQFPDLHSELNLSSLELGDSALYFCASSVGRGGSNQPQHFGDGTRLSIL.

The J gene is TRBJ2-2, the V gene TRBV29-1, with D possibly matching TRBD1 (6 bases). Per the germline V gene, CDR1 is SQVTM and CDR2 is ANQGSEA. The CDR3 is 11 residues long. Trimming removed 6 bases from V and 7 bases from J, with 9 bases in between. The CDR3 DNA sequence: TGCAGCGTCGGACAGTTCGGGGAGCTGTTTTTT. This codes for CSVGQFGELFF.

This chain links TRBV5-1 with TRBJ2-3; D might be TRBD2 (5 bases). The CDR3 loop spans 16 amino acids. V was clipped by 0 bases and J by 1 base, with 12 bases between them. CDR1 and CDR2 (germline): SGHRS, YFSETQ. CDR3 protein: CASSLVGLQGTDTQYF. CDR3 bases: TGCGCCAGCAGCTTGGTTGGACTCCAGGGCACAGATACGCAGTATTTT.

This rearrangement joins TRBV5-1 to TRBJ1-4, with 7 bases lining up with TRBD1. This CDR3 has 16 residues. J gave up 5 bases and V 4 bases, and 11 bases lay outside the gene matches. Germline CDR1 SGHRS, CDR2 YFSETQ. The CDR3: CASSVRIVTGNEKLFF. CDR3 bases: TGCGCCAGCAGCGTTCGAATCGTGACAGGGAATGAAAAACTGTTTTTT.

This clone was seen a few times. The V gene is TRBV7-2, the J gene TRBJ1-5, with a possible D match to TRBD1 (6 bases). V gave up 5 bases and J gave up 6 bases, with 17 bases separating them. Germline V CDR1 and CDR2: SGHTA, FQGNSA. This CDR3 is built from 15 residues. The CDR3 DNA follows: TGTGCCAGCAGCCCCGACTGGGACAAGGGTCAGCCCCAGCATTTT. This encodes CASSPDWDKGQPQHF. Based on the CDR3 plus reference TRBV7-2 and TRBJ1-5, the full variable domain is GAGVSQSPSNKVTEKGKDVELRCDPISGHTALYWYRQSLGQGLEFLIYFQGNSAPDKSGLPSDRFSAERTGGSVSTLTIQRTQQEDSAVYLCASSPDWDKGQPQHFGDGTRLSIL.

The V call is TRBV6-6, the J call TRBJ2-7; TRBD1 aligns across 7 bases. J gave up 6 bases and V 5 bases, and 10 bases lay outside the gene matches. CDR1 and CDR2 from the germline V gene are MNHNY and SVGAGI (reference sequence). CDR3 size: 14 residues. DNA for the CDR3: TGTGCCAGCAGTGGATACAGGGGATCGGGCGAGCAGTACTTC. Protein product: CASSGYRGSGEQYF.

This chain connects TRBV9 to TRBJ2-3, with 9 bases aligning to TRBD2. Trimming took 3 bases from V and 4 from J; bases not matched to a gene: 3. The V gene's germline CDR1 is SGDLS and CDR2 YYNGEE. CDR3 length: 14 amino acids. The CDR3 spells CASSAGLAADTQYF. CDR3 sequence (DNA): TGTGCCAGCAGCGCGGGACTAGCTGCAGATACGCAGTATTTT.